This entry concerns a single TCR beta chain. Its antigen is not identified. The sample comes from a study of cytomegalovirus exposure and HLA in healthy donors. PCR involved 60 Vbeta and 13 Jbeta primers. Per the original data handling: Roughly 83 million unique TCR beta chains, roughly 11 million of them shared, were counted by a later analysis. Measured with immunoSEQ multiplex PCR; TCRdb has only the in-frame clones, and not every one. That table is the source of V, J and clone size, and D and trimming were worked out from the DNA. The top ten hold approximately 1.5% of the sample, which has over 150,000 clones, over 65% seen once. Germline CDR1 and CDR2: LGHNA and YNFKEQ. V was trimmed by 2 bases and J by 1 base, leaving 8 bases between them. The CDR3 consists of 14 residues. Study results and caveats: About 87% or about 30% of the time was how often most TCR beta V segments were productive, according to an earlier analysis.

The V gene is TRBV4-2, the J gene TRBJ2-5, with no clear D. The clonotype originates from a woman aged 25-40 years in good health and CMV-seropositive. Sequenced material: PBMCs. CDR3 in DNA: TGTGCCAGCAGCCAACAGAATACCCAAGAGACCCAGTACTTC. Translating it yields CASSQQNTQETQYF.